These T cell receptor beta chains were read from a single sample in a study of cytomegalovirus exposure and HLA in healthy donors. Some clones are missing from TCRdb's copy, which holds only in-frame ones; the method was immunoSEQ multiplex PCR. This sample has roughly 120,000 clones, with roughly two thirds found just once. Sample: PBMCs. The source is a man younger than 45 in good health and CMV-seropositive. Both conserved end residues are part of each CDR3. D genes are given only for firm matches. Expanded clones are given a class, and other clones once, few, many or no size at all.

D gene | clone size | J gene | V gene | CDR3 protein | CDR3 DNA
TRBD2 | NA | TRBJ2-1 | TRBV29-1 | CSVVGGRHNEQFF | TGCAGCGTTGTTGGCGGGAGGCACAATGAGCAGTTCTTC
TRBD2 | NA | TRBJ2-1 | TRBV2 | CATTHPLREVTYNEQFF | TGTGCCACCACACACCCTTTGCGGGAGGTCACCTACAATGAGCAGTTCTTC
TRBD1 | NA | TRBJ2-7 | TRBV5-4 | CASSSSGTGGEEQYF | TGTGCCAGCAGCTCGTCCGGGACAGGTGGTGAGGAGCAGTACTTC
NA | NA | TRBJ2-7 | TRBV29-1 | CSVEVTQGYEQCF | TGCAGCGTTGAAGTCACACAGGGCTACGAGCAGTGCTTC
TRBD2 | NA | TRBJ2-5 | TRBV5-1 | CASSLSGTSGRFKETQYF | TGCGCCAGCAGCTTGTCCGGGACTAGCGGGAGGTTCAAAGAGACCCAGTACTTC
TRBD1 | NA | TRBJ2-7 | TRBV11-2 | CASSIDRGSWEQYF | TGTGCCAGCAGCATCGACAGGGGATCCTGGGAGCAGTACTTC
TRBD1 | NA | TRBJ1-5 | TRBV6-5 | CASRLGQADQPQHF | TGTGCCAGCAGACTGGGACAGGCCGATCAGCCCCAGCATTTT
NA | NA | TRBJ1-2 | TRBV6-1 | CASRVGGLYGYTF | TGTGCCAGCAGGGTGGGCGGGCTTTATGGCTACACCTTC
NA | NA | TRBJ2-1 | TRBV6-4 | CASSVGGINEQFF | TGTGCCAGCAGTGTTGGGGGGATCAATGAGCAGTTCTTC
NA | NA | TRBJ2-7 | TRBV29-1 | CSVDLGQEGRQYF | TGCAGCGTTGATTTGGGCCAGGAAGGTCGGCAGTACTTC
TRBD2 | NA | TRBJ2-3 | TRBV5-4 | CASSLTSGSTSTDTQYF | TGTGCCAGCAGCTTGACTAGCGGGTCAACTAGCACAGATACGCAGTACTTT
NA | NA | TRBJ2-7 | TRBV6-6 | CASSLLVIGSYEQYF | TGTGCCAGCAGTCTCCTAGTAATTGGGTCCTACGAGCAGTACTTC
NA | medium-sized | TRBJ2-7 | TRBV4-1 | CASSASGPYEQYF | TGCGCCAGCAGCGCGTCAGGGCCCTACGAGCAGTACTTC
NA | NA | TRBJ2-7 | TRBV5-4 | CASSLVGGLSLGEQYF | TGTGCCAGCAGCTTGGTGGGGGGACTGAGTCTCGGCGAGCAGTACTTC
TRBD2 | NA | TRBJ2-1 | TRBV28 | CASSSPNPQLLSGRLSSYNEQFF | TGTGCCAGCAGTTCCCCAAACCCCCAGTTACTCAGCGGGAGGTTGAGCTCCTACAATGAGCAGTTCTTC
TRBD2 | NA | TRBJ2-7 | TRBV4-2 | CASSQDPASGTYEQYF | TGTGCCAGCAGCCAAGATCCGGCTAGCGGGACCTACGAGCAGTACTTC
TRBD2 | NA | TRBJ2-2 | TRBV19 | CASSWTSGSWGTGELFF | TGTGCCAGTAGTTGGACTAGCGGGAGTTGGGGGACCGGGGAGCTGTTTTTT
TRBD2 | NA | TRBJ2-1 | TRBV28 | CASSLLAGDNEQFF | TGTGCCAGCAGTTTACTAGCGGGAGACAATGAGCAGTTCTTC
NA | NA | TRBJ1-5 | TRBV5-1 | CASSLQGRGNQPQHF | TGCGCCAGCAGCTTGCAGGGCCGGGGCAATCAGCCCCAGCATTTT
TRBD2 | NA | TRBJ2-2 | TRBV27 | CASSFTSGRAVAGELFF | TGTGCCAGCAGTTTTACTAGCGGGAGGGCGGTAGCCGGGGAGCTGTTTTTT
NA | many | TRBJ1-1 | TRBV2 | CASSVARNTEAFF | TGTGCCAGCAGTGTAGCCAGAAACACTGAAGCTTTCTTT
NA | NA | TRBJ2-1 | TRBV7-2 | CASSLIADYYNEQFF | TGTGCCAGCAGCTTAATAGCGGATTACTACAATGAGCAGTTCTTC
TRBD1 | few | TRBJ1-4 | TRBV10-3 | CAISGGQGRNEKLFF | TGTGCCATCAGTGGGGGACAGGGCAGAAATGAAAAACTGTTTTTT
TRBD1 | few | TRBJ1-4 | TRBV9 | CASSTRDRANEKLFF | TGTGCCAGCAGCACCCGGGACAGGGCCAATGAAAAACTGTTTTTT
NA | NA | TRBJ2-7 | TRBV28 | CASSPGGAEVNEQYF | TGTGCCAGCAGTCCTGGGGGGGCTGAGGTGAACGAGCAGTACTTC
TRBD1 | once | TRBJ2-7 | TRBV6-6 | CASGWDSPYEQYF | TGTGCCAGCGGCTGGGACAGCCCCTACGAGCAGTACTTC
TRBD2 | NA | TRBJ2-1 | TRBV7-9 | CSSSFGLAGGVYKDEQFF | TGTTCCAGCAGCTTTGGTTTAGCGGGAGGCGTATACAAGGATGAGCAGTTCTTC
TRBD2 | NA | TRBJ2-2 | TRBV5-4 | CASSSGLARDTGELFF | TGTGCCAGCAGCTCCGGACTAGCGCGGGACACCGGGGAGCTGTTTTTT
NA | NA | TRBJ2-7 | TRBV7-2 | CASSFRRSSHSSYEQYF | TGTGCCAGCAGCTTCCGGAGGAGTAGTCATTCCTCCTACGAGCAGTACTTC
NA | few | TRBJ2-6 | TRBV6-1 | CASTTGPNVLTF | TGTGCCAGCACTACAGGTCCCAACGTCCTGACTTTC
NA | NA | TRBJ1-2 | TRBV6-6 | CASSYPVASDYGYTF | TGTGCCAGCAGTTACCCCGTCGCGAGCGACTATGGCTACACCTTC
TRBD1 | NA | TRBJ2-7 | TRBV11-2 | CASSPRTGDYEQYF | TGTGCCAGCAGCCCCAGGACAGGGGACTACGAGCAGTACTTC
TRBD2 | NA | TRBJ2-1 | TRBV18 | CASSPEGGLAQGREQFF | TGTGCCAGCTCACCAGAGGGCGGACTAGCGCAAGGGCGAGAGCAGTTCTTC
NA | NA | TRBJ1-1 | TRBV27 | CASSLGAGTMNTEAFF | TGTGCCAGCAGTTTAGGCGCAGGAACCATGAACACTGAAGCTTTCTTT
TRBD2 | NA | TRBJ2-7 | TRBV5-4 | CASSLSGVGYEQYF | TGTGCCAGCAGCCTTAGCGGGGTTGGGTACGAGCAGTACTTC
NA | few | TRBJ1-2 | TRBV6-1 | CASSELGRGGYTF | TGTGCCAGCAGTGAACTGGGGCGGGGTGGCTACACCTTC
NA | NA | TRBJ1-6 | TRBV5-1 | CASSRTGTPSSYNSPLHF | TGCGCCAGCAGCCGTACCGGGACACCGAGCTCCTATAATTCACCCCTCCACTTT
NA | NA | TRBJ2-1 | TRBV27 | CASSSVPGTLYNEQFF | TGTGCCAGCAGTTCAGTCCCCGGGACTTTATACAATGAGCAGTTCTTC
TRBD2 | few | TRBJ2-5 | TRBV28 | CASSSPGLAGGPISQETQYF | TGTGCCAGCAGTTCCCCCGGACTAGCGGGAGGGCCTATTAGTCAAGAGACCCAGTACTTC
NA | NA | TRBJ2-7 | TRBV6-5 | CASSYGQGGYEQYF | TGTGCCAGCAGTTACGGGCAGGGGGGCTACGAGCAGTACTTC
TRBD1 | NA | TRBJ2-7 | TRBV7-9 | CASSDTGTGYEQYF | TGTGCCAGCAGTGATACCGGGACAGGCTACGAGCAGTACTTC
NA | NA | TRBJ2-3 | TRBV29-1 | CSVSSGAWADTQYF | TGCAGCGTTTCCTCAGGGGCCTGGGCAGATACGCAGTATTTT
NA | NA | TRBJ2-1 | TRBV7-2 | CASSLDWGRYNEQFF | TGTGCCAGCAGCTTAGATTGGGGCCGTTATAATGAGCAGTTCTTC
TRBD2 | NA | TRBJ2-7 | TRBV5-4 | CASSVGGASGSYEQYF | TGTGCCAGCAGCGTCGGCGGGGCTAGCGGGAGTTACGAGCAGTACTTC
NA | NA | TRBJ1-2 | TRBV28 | CASRKSGSNYGYTF | TGTGCCAGCAGGAAGTCAGGCTCTAACTATGGCTACACCTTC
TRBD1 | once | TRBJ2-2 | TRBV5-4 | CASSPDRVSGELFF | TGTGCCAGCAGCCCGGACAGGGTGTCCGGGGAGCTGTTTTTT
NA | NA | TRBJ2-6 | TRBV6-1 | CASSDRVTGANVLTF | TGTGCCAGCAGTGACAGGGTGACCGGGGCCAACGTCCTGACTTTC
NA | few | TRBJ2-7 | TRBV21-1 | CASSKQGPGRASLSLYEQYF | TGTGCCAGCAGCAAACAGGGGCCCGGGAGGGCCAGTTTATCGCTCTACGAGCAGTACTTC
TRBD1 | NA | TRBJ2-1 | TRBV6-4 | CASSHTGEQEQFF | TGTGCCAGCAGTCACACAGGGGAGCAAGAGCAGTTCTTC
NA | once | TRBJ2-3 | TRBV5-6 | CASSLLASVNTDTQYF | TGTGCCAGCAGCTTGCTAGCGTCTGTGAACACAGATACGCAGTATTTT
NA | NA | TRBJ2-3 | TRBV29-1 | CSVVWESNTQYF | TGCAGCGTTGTGTGGGAGTCGAATACGCAGTATTTT